Listed below are T cell receptor beta chains from one sample, sequenced in a study of a mutant IDH1 vaccine in newly diagnosed glioma. Their specific antigens are unknown. Sequencing was performed with immunoSEQ multiplex PCR; in TCRdb, only in-frame clones are kept and a portion is missing. This table holds about 27,000 clones, approximately 80% found once. The sample consisted of PBMCs, taken from a glioma patient whose treatment included an IDH1 peptide vaccine. These receptors were taken from a man between 40 and 49 years old with glioma. Each CDR3 is given with its conserved first and last residue. Each record gives: J gene, V gene, clone size, CDR3 protein. For some rows the clone size is stated as once, few or many, or as a class when expanded; others skip it.

J gene: TRBJ1-3
V gene: TRBV9
clone size: NA
CDR3 protein: CASSLGDISGNTIYF

J gene: TRBJ2-2
V gene: TRBV19
clone size: NA
CDR3 protein: CASTGGEAGELFF

J gene: TRBJ1-3
V gene: TRBV7-8
clone size: NA
CDR3 protein: CASSLVSKGNTIYF

J gene: TRBJ1-4
V gene: TRBV7-9
clone size: few
CDR3 protein: CASSFGLAGEKLFF

J gene: TRBJ1-1
V gene: TRBV6-4
clone size: NA
CDR3 protein: CASRDTSKDTEAFF

J gene: TRBJ2-5
V gene: TRBV7-2
clone size: NA
CDR3 protein: CASSLQAAEHQETQYF

J gene: TRBJ2-7
V gene: TRBV27
clone size: NA
CDR3 protein: CASSPPSSGGLEQYF

J gene: TRBJ2-3
V gene: TRBV5-6
clone size: few
CDR3 protein: CASKGILDTQYF

J gene: TRBJ2-3
V gene: TRBV19
clone size: NA
CDR3 protein: CATNTGTDTQYF

J gene: TRBJ1-2
V gene: TRBV25-1
clone size: NA
CDR3 protein: CASSHLGAYGYTF

J gene: TRBJ1-1
V gene: TRBV5-6
clone size: once
CDR3 protein: CASSLTGGVTEAFF

J gene: TRBJ2-7
V gene: TRBV13
clone size: NA
CDR3 protein: CASSLDPGEGSYEQYF

J gene: TRBJ2-7
V gene: TRBV2
clone size: once
CDR3 protein: CASSDIVGRPYEQYF

J gene: TRBJ1-5
V gene: TRBV5-6
clone size: few
CDR3 protein: CASSFQGRNQPQHF

J gene: TRBJ1-2
V gene: TRBV6-1
clone size: NA
CDR3 protein: CASSLGQVDGYTF

J gene: TRBJ1-4
V gene: TRBV11-3
clone size: NA
CDR3 protein: CASSFGTENEKLFF

J gene: TRBJ2-3
V gene: TRBV18
clone size: NA
CDR3 protein: CASSSGSDTQYF

J gene: TRBJ1-1
V gene: TRBV19
clone size: NA
CDR3 protein: CASNRSPQYTEAFF

J gene: TRBJ2-2
V gene: TRBV30
clone size: NA
CDR3 protein: CALSGSGRGTGELFF

J gene: TRBJ1-4
V gene: TRBV4-3
clone size: few
CDR3 protein: CASSRRANEKLFF

J gene: TRBJ2-3
V gene: TRBV21-1
clone size: NA
CDR3 protein: CASSKLAGSTDTQYF

J gene: TRBJ2-2
V gene: TRBV9
clone size: NA
CDR3 protein: CASSARNTGELFF

J gene: TRBJ1-1
V gene: TRBV5-6
clone size: few
CDR3 protein: CASSLGRRHTEAFF

J gene: TRBJ1-2
V gene: TRBV5-8
clone size: NA
CDR3 protein: CASGGQGPSSYGYTF

J gene: TRBJ1-6
V gene: TRBV7-2
clone size: NA
CDR3 protein: CASSFRVGSPLHF

J gene: TRBJ1-1
V gene: TRBV6-1
clone size: few
CDR3 protein: CASSELAENTEAFF

J gene: TRBJ2-1
V gene: TRBV9
clone size: NA
CDR3 protein: CASSQGGYEQFF

J gene: TRBJ1-2
V gene: TRBV6-5
clone size: NA
CDR3 protein: CASSGQGGGYTF

J gene: TRBJ2-3
V gene: TRBV7-6
clone size: once
CDR3 protein: CASSLGTGGAQGPTDTQYF

J gene: TRBJ1-4
V gene: TRBV4-3
clone size: once
CDR3 protein: CASSPRGGSTNEKLFF

J gene: TRBJ2-5
V gene: TRBV14
clone size: NA
CDR3 protein: CASSQRAGKKETQYF

J gene: TRBJ1-1
V gene: TRBV18
clone size: NA
CDR3 protein: CASSQKQQGATTEAFF

J gene: TRBJ1-2
V gene: TRBV7-6
clone size: NA
CDR3 protein: CASSERQGYGYTF

J gene: TRBJ1-1
V gene: TRBV9
clone size: NA
CDR3 protein: CASSPSGGGGTEAFF

J gene: TRBJ2-3
V gene: TRBV6-1
clone size: few
CDR3 protein: CASSDIAGGGDTQYF

J gene: TRBJ2-4
V gene: TRBV7-9
clone size: NA
CDR3 protein: CASSLASQGDIQYF

J gene: TRBJ2-1
V gene: TRBV2
clone size: NA
CDR3 protein: CASSEREVYNEQFF

J gene: TRBJ2-4
V gene: TRBV5-8
clone size: once
CDR3 protein: CASSVAETQPSKNIQYF

J gene: TRBJ2-5
V gene: TRBV7-9
clone size: NA
CDR3 protein: CASSLGASALGETQYF

J gene: TRBJ1-6
V gene: TRBV10-3
clone size: NA
CDR3 protein: CAIKRGGEDNSPLHF

J gene: TRBJ1-2
V gene: TRBV11-3
clone size: NA
CDR3 protein: CASSSRGGPSNYGYTF

J gene: TRBJ1-1
V gene: TRBV5-4
clone size: NA
CDR3 protein: CASSLGGNTEAFF

J gene: TRBJ2-3
V gene: TRBV5-6
clone size: NA
CDR3 protein: CASSFTQRATQYF

J gene: TRBJ2-1
V gene: TRBV6-4
clone size: NA
CDR3 protein: CASSEGAEGNEQFF

J gene: TRBJ2-4
V gene: TRBV20-1
clone size: NA
CDR3 protein: CSAAPGGIQYF

J gene: TRBJ2-3
V gene: TRBV7-9
clone size: NA
CDR3 protein: CASSTSGSSTDTQYF

J gene: TRBJ2-1
V gene: TRBV6-4
clone size: NA
CDR3 protein: CASRRVAGTYNEQFF

J gene: TRBJ1-1
V gene: TRBV19
clone size: few
CDR3 protein: CASSKQGMNTEAFF

J gene: TRBJ1-1
V gene: TRBV5-4
clone size: NA
CDR3 protein: CASSLGGMDAEAFF

J gene: TRBJ2-4
V gene: TRBV19
clone size: NA
CDR3 protein: CASRGNRGVAKNIQYF

J gene: TRBJ2-2
V gene: TRBV30
clone size: NA
CDR3 protein: CAWSWMGRLAGPNTGELFF

J gene: TRBJ2-1
V gene: TRBV18
clone size: NA
CDR3 protein: CASSPLLASRDEQFF

J gene: TRBJ2-3
V gene: TRBV11-2
clone size: NA
CDR3 protein: CASSPGRAGTQYF